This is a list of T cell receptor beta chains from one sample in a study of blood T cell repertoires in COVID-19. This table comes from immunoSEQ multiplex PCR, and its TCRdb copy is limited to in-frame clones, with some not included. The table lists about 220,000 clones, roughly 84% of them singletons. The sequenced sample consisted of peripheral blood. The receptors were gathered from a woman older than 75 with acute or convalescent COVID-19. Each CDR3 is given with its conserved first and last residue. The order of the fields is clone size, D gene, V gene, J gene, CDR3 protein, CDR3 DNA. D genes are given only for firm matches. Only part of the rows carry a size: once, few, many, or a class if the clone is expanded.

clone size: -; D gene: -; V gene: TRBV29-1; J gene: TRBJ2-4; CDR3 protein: CSVGGASPKNIQYF; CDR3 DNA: TGCAGCGTGGGGGGGGCCAGCCCGAAAAACATTCAGTACTTC
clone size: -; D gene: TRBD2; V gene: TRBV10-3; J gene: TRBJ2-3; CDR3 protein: CAISGPTGAGGPDTQYF; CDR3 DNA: TGTGCCATCAGTGGACCCACGGGAGCGGGGGGACCAGATACGCAGTATTTT
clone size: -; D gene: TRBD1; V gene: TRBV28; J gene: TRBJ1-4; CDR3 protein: CASSPAPGQGAPRGKLFF; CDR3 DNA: TGTGCCAGCAGTCCCGCCCCGGGGCAGGGGGCGCCCAGGGGGAAACTGTTTTTT
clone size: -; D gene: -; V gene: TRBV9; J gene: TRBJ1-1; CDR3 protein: CASSTLTEPNTEAFF; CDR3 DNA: TGTGCCAGCAGCACCCTGACAGAACCGAACACTGAAGCTTTCTTT
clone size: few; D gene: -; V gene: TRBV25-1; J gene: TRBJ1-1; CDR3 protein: CASSDGPPRNTEAFF; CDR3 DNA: TGTGCCAGCAGTGATGGGCCCCCTCGGAACACTGAAGCTTTCTTT
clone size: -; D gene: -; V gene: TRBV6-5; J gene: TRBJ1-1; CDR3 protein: CASSYSGGFEAFF; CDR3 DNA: TGTGCCAGCAGTTACTCGGGAGGGTTTGAAGCTTTCTTT
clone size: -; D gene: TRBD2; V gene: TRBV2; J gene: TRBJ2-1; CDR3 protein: CASTLAGEPYNEQFF; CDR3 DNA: TGTGCCAGCACTCTAGCGGGGGAGCCTTACAATGAGCAGTTCTTC
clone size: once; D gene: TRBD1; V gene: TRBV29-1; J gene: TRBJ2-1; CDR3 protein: CSVGEGANEQFF; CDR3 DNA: TGCAGCGTTGGTGAGGGGGCTAATGAGCAGTTCTTC
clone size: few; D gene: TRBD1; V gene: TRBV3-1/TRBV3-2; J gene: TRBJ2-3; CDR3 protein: CASSQGSRQGRDTQYF; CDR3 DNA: TGTGCCAGCAGCCAAGGAAGTCGACAGGGGAGGGATACGCAGTATTTT
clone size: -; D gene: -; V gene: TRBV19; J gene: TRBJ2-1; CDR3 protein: CASSTQPGQNEQFF; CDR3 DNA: TGTGCCAGTAGTACACAACCCGGACAGAATGAGCAGTTCTTC
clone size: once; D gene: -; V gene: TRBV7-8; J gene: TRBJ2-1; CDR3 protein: CASSLSPGAYNEQFF; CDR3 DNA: TGTGCCAGCAGCTTAAGTCCCGGTGCCTACAATGAGCAGTTCTTC
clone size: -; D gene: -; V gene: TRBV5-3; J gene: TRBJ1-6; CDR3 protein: CARSWPYDSPLHF; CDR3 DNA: TGTGCCAGAAGCTGGCCTTATGATTCACCCCTCCACTTT
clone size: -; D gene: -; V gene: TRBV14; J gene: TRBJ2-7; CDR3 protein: CASSQAGQSIYEQYF; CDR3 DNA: TGTGCCAGCAGCCAAGCCGGACAGTCAATCTACGAGCAGTACTTC
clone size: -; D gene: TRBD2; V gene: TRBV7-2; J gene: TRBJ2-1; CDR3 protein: CASSSDLAGGVYEQFF; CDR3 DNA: TGTGCCAGCAGCTCGGACCTAGCGGGGGGTGTCTATGAGCAGTTCTTC
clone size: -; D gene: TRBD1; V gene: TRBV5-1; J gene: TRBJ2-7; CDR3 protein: CASSMGQDSYEQYF; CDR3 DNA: TGCGCCAGCAGCATGGGACAGGACTCCTACGAGCAGTACTTC
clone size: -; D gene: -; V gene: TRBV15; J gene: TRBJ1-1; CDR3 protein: CATSSFRGTEAFF; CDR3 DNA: TGTGCCACCAGCAGTTTTCGGGGCACTGAAGCTTTCTTT
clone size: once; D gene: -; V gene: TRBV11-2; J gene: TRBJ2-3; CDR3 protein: CASSPRADTQYF; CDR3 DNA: TGTGCCAGCAGTCCTCGGGCAGATACGCAGTATTTT
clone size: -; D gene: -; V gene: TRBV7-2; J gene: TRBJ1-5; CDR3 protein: CASSLGSRNQPQHF; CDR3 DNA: TGTGCCAGCAGCTTAGGGAGCAGAAATCAGCCCCAGCATTTT
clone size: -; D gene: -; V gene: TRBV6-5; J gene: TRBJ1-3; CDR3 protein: CASARTGTGNTIYF; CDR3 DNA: TGTGCCAGCGCAAGAACAGGGACTGGAAACACCATATATTTT
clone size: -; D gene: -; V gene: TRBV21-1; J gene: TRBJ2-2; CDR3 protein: CASSKFGTSEAGGELFF; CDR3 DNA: TGTGCCAGCAGCAAATTTGGGACTAGCGAGGCTGGCGGGGAGCTGTTTTTT
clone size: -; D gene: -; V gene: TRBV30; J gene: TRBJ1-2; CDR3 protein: CAWSGEQNYGYTF; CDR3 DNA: TGTGCCTGGAGCGGGGAGCAGAACTATGGCTACACCTTC
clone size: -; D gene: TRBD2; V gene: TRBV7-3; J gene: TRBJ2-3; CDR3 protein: CASSFRAPTSTLSLDTQYF; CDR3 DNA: TGTGCCAGCAGCTTCCGGGCTCCGACTAGCACTTTGTCTCTAGATACGCAGTATTTT
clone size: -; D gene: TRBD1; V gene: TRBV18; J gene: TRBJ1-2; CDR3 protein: CASSPGQGGYTF; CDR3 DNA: TGTGCCAGCTCACCGGGACAGGGTGGCTACACCTTC
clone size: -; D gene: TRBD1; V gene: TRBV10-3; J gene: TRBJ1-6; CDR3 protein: CAISAGTGNSPLHF; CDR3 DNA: TGTGCCATCAGTGCGGGGACAGGTAATTCACCCCTCCACTTT
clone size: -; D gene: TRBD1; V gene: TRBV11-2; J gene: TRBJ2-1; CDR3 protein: CASSLSYQGVQFF; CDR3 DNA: TGTGCCAGCAGCTTGTCGTATCAGGGGGTGCAGTTCTTC
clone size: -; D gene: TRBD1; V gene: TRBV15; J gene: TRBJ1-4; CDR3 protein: CATSRAPGQINEKLFF; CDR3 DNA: TGTGCCACCAGCAGAGCTCCGGGACAGATTAATGAAAAACTGTTTTTT
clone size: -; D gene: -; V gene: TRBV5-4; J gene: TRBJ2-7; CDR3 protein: CASSLVSGNEQYF; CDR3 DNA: TGTGCCAGCAGCTTGGTCTCGGGGAACGAGCAGTACTTC
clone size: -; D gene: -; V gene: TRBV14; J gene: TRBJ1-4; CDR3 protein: CATSWGGNEKLFF; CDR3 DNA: TGTGCCACCTCGTGGGGCGGTAATGAAAAACTGTTTTTT
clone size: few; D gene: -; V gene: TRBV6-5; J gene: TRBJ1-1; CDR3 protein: CASSRGQLAFF; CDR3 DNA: TGTGCCAGCAGTCGCGGACAGTTAGCTTTCTTT
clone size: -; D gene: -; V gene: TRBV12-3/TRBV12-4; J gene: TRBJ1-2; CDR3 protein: CASSLRDIDGYTF; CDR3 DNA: TGTGCCAGCAGTTTGAGGGACATCGATGGCTACACCTTC
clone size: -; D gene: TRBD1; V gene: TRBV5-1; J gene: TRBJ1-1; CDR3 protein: CASSLDRGRSTEAFF; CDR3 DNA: TGCGCCAGCAGCTTGGACAGGGGGCGAAGCACTGAAGCTTTCTTT
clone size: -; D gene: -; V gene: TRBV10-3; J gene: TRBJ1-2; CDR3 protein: CAISVGQSLDYGYTF; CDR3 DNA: TGTGCCATCAGTGTGGGGCAGAGCCTAGACTATGGCTACACCTTC
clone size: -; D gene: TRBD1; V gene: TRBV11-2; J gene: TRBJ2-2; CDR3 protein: CASSLGQGSTGELFF; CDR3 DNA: TGTGCCAGCAGCCTAGGACAGGGGTCCACCGGGGAGCTGTTTTTT
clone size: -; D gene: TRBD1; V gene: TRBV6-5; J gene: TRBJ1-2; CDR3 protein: CASSYSLGTANYGYTF; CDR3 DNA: TGTGCCAGCAGTTACAGCTTAGGGACAGCTAACTATGGCTACACCTTC
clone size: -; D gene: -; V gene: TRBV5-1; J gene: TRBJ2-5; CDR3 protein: CASSPQQGVRETQYF; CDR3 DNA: TGCGCCAGCAGCCCTCAACAAGGGGTTAGGGAGACCCAGTACTTC
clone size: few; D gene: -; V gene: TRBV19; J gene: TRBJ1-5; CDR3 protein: CASSIGAWSNQPQHF; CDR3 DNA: TGTGCCAGTAGTATAGGAGCGTGGAGCAATCAGCCCCAGCATTTT
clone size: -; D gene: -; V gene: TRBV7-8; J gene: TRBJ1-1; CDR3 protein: CASSLGGAEAFF; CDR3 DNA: TGTGCCAGCAGCTTAGGAGGAGCTGAAGCTTTCTTT
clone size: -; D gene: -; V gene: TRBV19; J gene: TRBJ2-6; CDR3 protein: CASIRGNHSGANVLTF; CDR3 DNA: TGTGCCTCGATCAGGGGCAACCACTCTGGGGCCAACGTCCTGACTTTC
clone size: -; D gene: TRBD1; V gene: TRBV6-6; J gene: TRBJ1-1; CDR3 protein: CASSPRQGERGTEAFF; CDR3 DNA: TGTGCCAGCAGTCCAAGACAGGGGGAGAGGGGCACTGAAGCTTTCTTT